This T cell receptor beta chain is drawn from a study of blood T cell repertoires in COVID-19. Sequenced by immunoSEQ multiplex PCR; TCRdb stores in-frame clones only, minus some. The sample holds about 120,000 clones, 82% seen once. V dropped 2 bases and J dropped 7 bases, with 15 bases sitting between them. Germline V gives CDR1 MNHNS, CDR2 SASEGT. This CDR3 has 15 residues. The chain couples TRBV6-1 to TRBJ1-3, with a weak D call TRBD1 (6 bases). This receptor was obtained from a human donor in a cohort sampled during active COVID-19. The sample comprised peripheral blood. The CDR3 DNA is TGTGCCAGCAGTGAAACCCCGTCAGGGGAGAACACCATATATTTT. Translation gives CASSETPSGENTIYF.